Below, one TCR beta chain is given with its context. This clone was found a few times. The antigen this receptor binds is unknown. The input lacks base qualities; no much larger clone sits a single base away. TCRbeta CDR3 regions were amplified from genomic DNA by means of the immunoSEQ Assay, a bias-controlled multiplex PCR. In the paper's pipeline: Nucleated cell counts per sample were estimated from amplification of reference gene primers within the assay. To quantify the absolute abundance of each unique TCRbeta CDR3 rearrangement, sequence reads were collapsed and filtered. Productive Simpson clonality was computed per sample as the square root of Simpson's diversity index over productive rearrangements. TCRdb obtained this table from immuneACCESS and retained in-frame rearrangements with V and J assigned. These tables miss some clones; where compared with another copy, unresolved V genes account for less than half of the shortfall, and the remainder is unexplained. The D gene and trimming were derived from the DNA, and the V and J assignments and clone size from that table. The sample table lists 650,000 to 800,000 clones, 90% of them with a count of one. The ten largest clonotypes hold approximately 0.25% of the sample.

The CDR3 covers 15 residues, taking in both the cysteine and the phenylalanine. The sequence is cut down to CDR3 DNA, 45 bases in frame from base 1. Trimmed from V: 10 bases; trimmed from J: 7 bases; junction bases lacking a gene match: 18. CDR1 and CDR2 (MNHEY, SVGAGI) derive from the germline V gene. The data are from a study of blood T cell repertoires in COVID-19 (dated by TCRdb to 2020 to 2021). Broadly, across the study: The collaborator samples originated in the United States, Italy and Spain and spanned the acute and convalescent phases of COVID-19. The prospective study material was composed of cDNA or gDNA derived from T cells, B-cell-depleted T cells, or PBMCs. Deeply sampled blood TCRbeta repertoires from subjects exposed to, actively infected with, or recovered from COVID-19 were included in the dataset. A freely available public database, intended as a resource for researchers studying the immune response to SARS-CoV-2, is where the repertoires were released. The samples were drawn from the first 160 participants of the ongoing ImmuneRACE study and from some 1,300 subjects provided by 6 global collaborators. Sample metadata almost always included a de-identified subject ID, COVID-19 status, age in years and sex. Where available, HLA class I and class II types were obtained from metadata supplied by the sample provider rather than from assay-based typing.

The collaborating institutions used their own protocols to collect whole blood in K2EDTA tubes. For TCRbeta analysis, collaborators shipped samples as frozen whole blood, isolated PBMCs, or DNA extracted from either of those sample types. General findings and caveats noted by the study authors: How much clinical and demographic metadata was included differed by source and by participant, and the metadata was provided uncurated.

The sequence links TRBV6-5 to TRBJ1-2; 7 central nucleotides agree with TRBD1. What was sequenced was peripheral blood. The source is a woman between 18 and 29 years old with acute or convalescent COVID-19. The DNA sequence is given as TGTGCCATCCGCCGCAACGACAGGGAGACGAGTGGCTACACCTTC. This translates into CAIRRNDRETSGYTF.